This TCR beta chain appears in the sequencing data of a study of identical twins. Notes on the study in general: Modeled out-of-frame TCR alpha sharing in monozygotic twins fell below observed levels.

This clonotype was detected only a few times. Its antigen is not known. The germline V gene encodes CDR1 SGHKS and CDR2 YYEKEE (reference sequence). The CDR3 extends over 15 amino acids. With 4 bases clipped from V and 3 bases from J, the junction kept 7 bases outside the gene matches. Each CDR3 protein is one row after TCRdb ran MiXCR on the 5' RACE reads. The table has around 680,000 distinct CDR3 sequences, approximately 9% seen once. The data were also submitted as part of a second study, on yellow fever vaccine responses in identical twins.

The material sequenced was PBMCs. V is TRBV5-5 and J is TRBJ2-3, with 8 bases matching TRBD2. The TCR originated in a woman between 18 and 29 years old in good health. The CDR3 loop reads CASSRPGTSTDTQYF. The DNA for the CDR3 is TGTGCCAGCAGCCGTCCCGGGACTAGTACAGATACGCAGTATTTT.